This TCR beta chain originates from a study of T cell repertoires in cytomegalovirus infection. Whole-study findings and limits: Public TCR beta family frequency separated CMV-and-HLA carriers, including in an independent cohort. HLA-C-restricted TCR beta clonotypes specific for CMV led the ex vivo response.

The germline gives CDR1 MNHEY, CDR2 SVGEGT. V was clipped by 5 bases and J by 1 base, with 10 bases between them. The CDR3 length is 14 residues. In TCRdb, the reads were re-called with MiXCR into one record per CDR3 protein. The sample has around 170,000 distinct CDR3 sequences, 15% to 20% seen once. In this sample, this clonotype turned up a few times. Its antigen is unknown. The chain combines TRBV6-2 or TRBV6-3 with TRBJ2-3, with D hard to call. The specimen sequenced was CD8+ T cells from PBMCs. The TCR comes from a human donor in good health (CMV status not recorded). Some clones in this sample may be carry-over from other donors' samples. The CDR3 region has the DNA TGTGCCAGCAGTCCGGTATCTCGCACAGATACGCAGTATTTT. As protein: CASSPVSRTDTQYF.